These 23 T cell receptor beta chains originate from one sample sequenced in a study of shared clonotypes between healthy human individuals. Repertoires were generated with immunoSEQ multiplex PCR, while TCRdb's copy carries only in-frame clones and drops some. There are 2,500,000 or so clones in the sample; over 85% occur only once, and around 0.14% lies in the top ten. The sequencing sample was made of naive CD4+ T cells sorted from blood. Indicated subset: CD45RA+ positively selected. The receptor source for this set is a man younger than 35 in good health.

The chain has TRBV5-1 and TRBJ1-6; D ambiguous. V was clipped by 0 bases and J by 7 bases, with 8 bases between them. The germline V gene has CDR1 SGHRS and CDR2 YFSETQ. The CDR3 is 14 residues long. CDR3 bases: TGCGCCAGCAGCTTGGCGGGGTTAAATTCACCCCTCCACTTT. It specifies CASSLAGLNSPLHF.

The CDR3 is CASSPDRRKYEQYF. In DNA form, the CDR3 reads TGTGCCAGCAGTCCCGACAGGAGAAAGTACGAGCAGTACTTC. The rearrangement joins TRBV27 to TRBJ2-7; tentative D call: TRBD1 (6 bases). The CDR3 runs 14 residues. Trimming removed 5 bases from V and 4 bases from J, with 15 bases in between. Germline V gives CDR1 MNHEY, CDR2 SMNVEV (reference sequence).

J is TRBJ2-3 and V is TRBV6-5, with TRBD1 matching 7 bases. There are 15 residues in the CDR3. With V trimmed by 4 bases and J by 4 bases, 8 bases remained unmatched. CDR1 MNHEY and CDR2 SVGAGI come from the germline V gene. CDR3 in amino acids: CASSSGTVGADTQYF. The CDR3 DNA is TGTGCCAGCAGTTCCGGGACAGTTGGCGCAGATACGCAGTATTTT.

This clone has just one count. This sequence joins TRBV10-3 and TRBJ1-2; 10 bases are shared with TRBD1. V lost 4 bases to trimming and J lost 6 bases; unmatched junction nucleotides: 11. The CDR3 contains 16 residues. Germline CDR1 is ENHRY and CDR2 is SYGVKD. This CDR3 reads CAISASTGGTGDGYTF. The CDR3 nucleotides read TGTGCCATCAGTGCATCGACCGGGGGGACAGGGGATGGCTACACCTTC.

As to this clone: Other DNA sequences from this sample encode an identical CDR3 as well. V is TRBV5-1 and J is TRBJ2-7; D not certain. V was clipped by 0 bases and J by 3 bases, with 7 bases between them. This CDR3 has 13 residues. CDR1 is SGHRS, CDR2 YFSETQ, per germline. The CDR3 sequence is CASSLASSYEQYF. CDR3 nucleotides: TGCGCCAGCAGCTTGGCCTCGAGCTACGAGCAGTACTTC.

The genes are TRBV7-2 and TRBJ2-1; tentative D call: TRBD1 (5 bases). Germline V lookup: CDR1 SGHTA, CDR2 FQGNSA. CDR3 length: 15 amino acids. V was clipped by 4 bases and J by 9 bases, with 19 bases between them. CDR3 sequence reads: CASSSKGQVQGEQFF. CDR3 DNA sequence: TGTGCCAGCAGCTCAAAGGGGCAAGTACAAGGTGAGCAGTTCTTC.

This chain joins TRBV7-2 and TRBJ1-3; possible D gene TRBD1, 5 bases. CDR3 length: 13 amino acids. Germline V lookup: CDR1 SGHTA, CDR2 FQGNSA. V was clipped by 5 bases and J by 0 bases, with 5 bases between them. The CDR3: CASSQGSGNTIYF. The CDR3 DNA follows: TGTGCCAGCAGCCAGGGCTCTGGAAACACCATATATTTT.

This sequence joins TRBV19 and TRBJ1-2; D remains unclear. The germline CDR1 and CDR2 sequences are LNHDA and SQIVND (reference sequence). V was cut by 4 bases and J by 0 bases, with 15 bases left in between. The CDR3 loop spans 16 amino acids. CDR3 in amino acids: CASSRAHTVTNYGYTF. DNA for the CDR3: TGTGCCAGTAGTAGGGCCCACACGGTTACTAACTATGGCTACACCTTC.

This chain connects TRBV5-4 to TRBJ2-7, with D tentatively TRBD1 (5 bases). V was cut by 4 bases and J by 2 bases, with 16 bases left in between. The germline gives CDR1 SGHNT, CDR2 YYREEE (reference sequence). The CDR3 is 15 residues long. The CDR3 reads CASSQVGPGTYEQYF. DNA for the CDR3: TGTGCCAGCAGCCAGGTAGGTCCAGGGACCTACGAGCAGTACTTC.

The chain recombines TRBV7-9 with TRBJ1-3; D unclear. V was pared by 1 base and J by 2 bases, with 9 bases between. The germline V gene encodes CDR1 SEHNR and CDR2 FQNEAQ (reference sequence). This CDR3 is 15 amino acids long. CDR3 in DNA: TGTGCCAGCAGCTTAGGGGGATATGCTGGAAACACCATATATTTT. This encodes CASSLGGYAGNTIYF.

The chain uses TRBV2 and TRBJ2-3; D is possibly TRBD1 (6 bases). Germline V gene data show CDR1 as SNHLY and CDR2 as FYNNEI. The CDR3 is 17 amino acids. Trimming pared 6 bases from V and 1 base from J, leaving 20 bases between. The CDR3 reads CASSDRLVAGGTDTQYF. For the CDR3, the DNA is TGTGCCAGCAGCGACCGGTTGGTGGCAGGGGGCACAGATACGCAGTATTTT.

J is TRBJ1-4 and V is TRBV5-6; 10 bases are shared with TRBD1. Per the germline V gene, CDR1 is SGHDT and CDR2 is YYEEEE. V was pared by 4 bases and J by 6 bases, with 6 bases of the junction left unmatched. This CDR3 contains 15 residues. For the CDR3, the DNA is TGTGCCAGCAGCCTTGACAGGGGGCGCTATGAAAAACTGTTTTTT. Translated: CASSLDRGRYEKLFF.

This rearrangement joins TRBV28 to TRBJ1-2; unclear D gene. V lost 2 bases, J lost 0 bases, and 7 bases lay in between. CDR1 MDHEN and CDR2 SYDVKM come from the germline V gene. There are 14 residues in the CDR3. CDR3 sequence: CASSLVISNYGYTF. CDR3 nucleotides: TGTGCCAGCAGTTTAGTCATATCTAACTATGGCTACACCTTC.

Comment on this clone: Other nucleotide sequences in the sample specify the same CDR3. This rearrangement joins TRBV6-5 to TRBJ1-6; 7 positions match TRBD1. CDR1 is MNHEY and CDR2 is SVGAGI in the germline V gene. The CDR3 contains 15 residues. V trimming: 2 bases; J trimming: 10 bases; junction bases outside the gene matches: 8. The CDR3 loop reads CASSYVGQGDSPLHF. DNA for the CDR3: TGTGCCAGCAGTTACGTTGGTCAGGGGGACTCACCCCTCCACTTT.

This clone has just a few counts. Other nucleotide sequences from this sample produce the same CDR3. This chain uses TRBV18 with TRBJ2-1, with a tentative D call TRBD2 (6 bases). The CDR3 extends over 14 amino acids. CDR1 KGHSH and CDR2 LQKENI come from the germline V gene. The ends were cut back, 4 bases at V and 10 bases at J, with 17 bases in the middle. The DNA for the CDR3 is TGTGCCAGCTCACTGGGGACTGCCGAGGTGGAGCAGTTCTTC. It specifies CASSLGTAEVEQFF.

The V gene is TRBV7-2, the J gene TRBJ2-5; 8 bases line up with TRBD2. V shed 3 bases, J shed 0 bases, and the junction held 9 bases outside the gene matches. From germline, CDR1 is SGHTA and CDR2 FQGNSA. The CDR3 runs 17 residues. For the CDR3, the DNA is TGTGCCAGCAGCTTCCTTTGGCGGGGGGATTACCAAGAGACCCAGTACTTC. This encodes CASSFLWRGDYQETQYF.

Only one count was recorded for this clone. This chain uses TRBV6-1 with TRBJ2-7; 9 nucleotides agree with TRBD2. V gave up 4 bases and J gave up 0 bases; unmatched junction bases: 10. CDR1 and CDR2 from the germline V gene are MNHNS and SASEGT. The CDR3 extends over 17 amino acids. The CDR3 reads CASSVFGRGLASYEQYF. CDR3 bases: TGTGCCAGCAGTGTCTTCGGTAGGGGACTAGCCTCCTACGAGCAGTACTTC.

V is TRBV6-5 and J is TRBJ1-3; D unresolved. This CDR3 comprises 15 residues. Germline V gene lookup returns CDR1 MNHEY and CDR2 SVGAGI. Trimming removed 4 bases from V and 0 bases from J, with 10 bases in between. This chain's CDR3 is CASSSPSLSGNTIYF. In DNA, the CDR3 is TGTGCCAGCAGTTCCCCCTCTCTCTCTGGAAACACCATATATTTT.

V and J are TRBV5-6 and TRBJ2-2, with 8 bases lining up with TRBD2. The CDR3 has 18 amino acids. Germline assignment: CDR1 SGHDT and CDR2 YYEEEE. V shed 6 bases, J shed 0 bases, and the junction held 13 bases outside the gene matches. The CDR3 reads CASNKWAGGTANTGELFF. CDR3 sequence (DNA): TGTGCCAGCAACAAATGGGCGGGGGGCACCGCGAACACCGGGGAGCTGTTTTTT.

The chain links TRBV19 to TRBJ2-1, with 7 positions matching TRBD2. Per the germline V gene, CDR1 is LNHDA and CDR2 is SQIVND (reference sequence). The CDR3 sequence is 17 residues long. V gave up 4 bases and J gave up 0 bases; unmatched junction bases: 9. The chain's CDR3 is CASSTYGLVSSYNEQFF. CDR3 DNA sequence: TGTGCCAGTAGTACATATGGACTAGTTAGCTCCTACAATGAGCAGTTCTTC.

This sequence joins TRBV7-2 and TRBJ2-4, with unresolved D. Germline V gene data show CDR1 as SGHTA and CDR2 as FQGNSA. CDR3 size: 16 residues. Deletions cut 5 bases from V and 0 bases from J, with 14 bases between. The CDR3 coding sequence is TGTGCCAGCAGCGAGACCCAAATCCTAGCCAAAAACATTCAGTACTTC. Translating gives CASSETQILAKNIQYF.

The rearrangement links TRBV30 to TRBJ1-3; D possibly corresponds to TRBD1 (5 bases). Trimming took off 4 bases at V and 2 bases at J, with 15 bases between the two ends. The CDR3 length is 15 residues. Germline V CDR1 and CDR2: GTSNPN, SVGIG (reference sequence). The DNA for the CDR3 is TGTGCCTGGAACTGGGCCCTGGGGCCTGGAAACACCATATATTTT. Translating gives CAWNWALGPGNTIYF. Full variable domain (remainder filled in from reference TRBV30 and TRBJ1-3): SQTIHQWPATLVQPVGSPLSLECTVEGTSNPNLYWYRQAAGRGLQLLFYSVGIGQISSEVPQNLSASRPQDRQFILSSKKLLLSDSGFYLCAWNWALGPGNTIYFGEGSWLTVV.

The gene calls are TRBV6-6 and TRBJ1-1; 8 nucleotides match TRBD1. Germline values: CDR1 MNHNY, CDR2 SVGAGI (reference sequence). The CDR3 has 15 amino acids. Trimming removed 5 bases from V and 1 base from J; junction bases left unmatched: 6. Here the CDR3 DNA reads TGTGCCAGCAGTGCACCGACAGGGGCGAACACTGAAGCTTTCTTT. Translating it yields CASSAPTGANTEAFF.